Listed below are T cell receptor beta chains from one sample, sequenced in a study of T cell repertoires in cytomegalovirus infection. TCRdb re-derived calls from the reads in MiXCR, one entry per CDR3 protein. This sample carries about 460,000 distinct CDR3 sequences, about 11% of them seen once, and the ten largest clones take roughly 10%. The specimen sequenced was PBMCs. These receptors were taken from a human donor in good health (CMV status not recorded). Some clones in this sample may be carry-over from other donors' samples. Both conserved end residues are part of each CDR3. The order of the fields is clone size, J gene, D gene, V gene, CDR3 length, CDR3 protein, CDR3 DNA. The D gene is left open where the match is weak. Part of the rows lack a size; the others show once, few, many or a class for expanded clones.

clone_size: .
j_call: TRBJ1-4
d_call: TRBD1
v_call: TRBV23-1
cdr3_length: 16
cdr3_aa: CASSGTGWRLIEKLFF
cdr3_nt: TGCGCCAGCAGCGGGACAGGGTGGAGGCTTATCGAAAAACTGTTTTTT

clone_size: few
j_call: TRBJ2-7
d_call: .
v_call: TRBV9
cdr3_length: 13
cdr3_aa: CASSGISLREQYF
cdr3_nt: TGTGCCAGCAGCGGGATCTCGTTGAGGGAGCAGTACTTC

clone_size: .
j_call: TRBJ1-1
d_call: .
v_call: TRBV7-9
cdr3_length: 14
cdr3_aa: CASSSLDGYLSAFF
cdr3_nt: TGTGCCAGCAGCTCTCTCGACGGATATCTCAGTGCTTTCTTT

clone_size: many
j_call: TRBJ2-3
d_call: .
v_call: TRBV4-2
cdr3_length: 13
cdr3_aa: CASSQELTDTQYF
cdr3_nt: TGTGCCAGCAGCCAAGAGTTAACAGATACGCAGTATTTT

clone_size: few
j_call: TRBJ1-2
d_call: TRBD1
v_call: TRBV30
cdr3_length: 16
cdr3_aa: CAWSPRVGGSRNGYTF
cdr3_nt: TGTGCCTGGAGTCCACGGGTAGGGGGCTCGAGGAATGGCTACACCTTC

clone_size: many
j_call: TRBJ2-7
d_call: TRBD1
v_call: TRBV7-3
cdr3_length: 13
cdr3_aa: CASSQTGVHEQYF
cdr3_nt: TGTGCCAGCAGCCAGACAGGGGTCCACGAGCAGTACTTC

clone_size: many
j_call: TRBJ2-3
d_call: TRBD2
v_call: TRBV28
cdr3_length: 16
cdr3_aa: CASSTRAGASTDTQYF
cdr3_nt: TGTGCCAGCAGCACTCGAGCGGGAGCCTCCACAGATACGCAGTATTTT

clone_size: many
j_call: TRBJ2-1
d_call: TRBD1
v_call: TRBV7-6
cdr3_length: 14
cdr3_aa: CASSLVRGRNEQFF
cdr3_nt: TGTGCCAGCAGCTTAGTAAGGGGGCGAAATGAGCAGTTCTTC

clone_size: .
j_call: TRBJ2-2
d_call: TRBD2
v_call: TRBV2
cdr3_length: 14
cdr3_aa: CASAGASNTGELFF
cdr3_nt: TGTGCCAGCGCGGGAGCCTCGAACACCGGGGAGCTGTTTTTT

clone_size: many
j_call: TRBJ2-1
d_call: TRBD2
v_call: TRBV7-9
cdr3_length: 16
cdr3_aa: CASSMTAGGPNNEQFF
cdr3_nt: TGTGCCAGCAGTATGACAGCGGGAGGGCCAAACAATGAGCAGTTCTTC

clone_size: .
j_call: TRBJ1-2
d_call: TRBD1
v_call: TRBV2
cdr3_length: 13
cdr3_aa: CASSVGQPGGYTF
cdr3_nt: TGTGCCAGCAGTGTGGGACAGCCGGGCGGCTACACCTTC

clone_size: many
j_call: TRBJ2-5
d_call: TRBD1
v_call: TRBV7-3
cdr3_length: 15
cdr3_aa: CASSPMGQNQETQYF
cdr3_nt: TGTGCCAGCAGCCCCATGGGACAGAATCAAGAGACCCAGTACTTC

clone_size: .
j_call: TRBJ2-1
d_call: TRBD2
v_call: TRBV4-2
cdr3_length: 18
cdr3_aa: CASSQREGAPNPYNEQFF
cdr3_nt: TGTGCCAGCAGCCAACGGGAGGGCGCACCTAATCCCTACAATGAGCAGTTCTTC

clone_size: many
j_call: TRBJ2-7
d_call: TRBD2
v_call: TRBV7-2
cdr3_length: 16
cdr3_aa: CASSERLAGAGGEQYF
cdr3_nt: TGTGCCAGCAGCGAAAGACTAGCGGGAGCAGGAGGCGAGCAGTACTTC

clone_size: many
j_call: TRBJ2-4
d_call: TRBD2
v_call: TRBV7-2
cdr3_length: 16
cdr3_aa: CASSSGTSGFENIQYF
cdr3_nt: TGTGCCAGCAGTTCCGGGACTAGCGGGTTCGAAAACATTCAGTACTTC

clone_size: .
j_call: TRBJ2-2
d_call: TRBD1
v_call: TRBV5-1
cdr3_length: 15
cdr3_aa: CASTNRDRNTGELFF
cdr3_nt: TGCGCCAGCACTAATCGGGACAGGAACACCGGGGAGCTGTTTTTT

clone_size: many
j_call: TRBJ2-7
d_call: .
v_call: TRBV19
cdr3_length: 16
cdr3_aa: CASSTEQRVPTYEQYF
cdr3_nt: TGTGCCAGTAGTACCGAACAGAGAGTTCCGACCTACGAGCAGTACTTC

clone_size: many
j_call: TRBJ2-3
d_call: .
v_call: TRBV11-3
cdr3_length: 15
cdr3_aa: CASSLEGLGTDTQYF
cdr3_nt: TGTGCCAGCAGCTTGGAGGGCCTCGGCACAGATACGCAGTATTTT

clone_size: few
j_call: TRBJ2-5
d_call: .
v_call: TRBV6-1
cdr3_length: 14
cdr3_aa: CASRATGVQETQYF
cdr3_nt: TGTGCCAGCAGAGCAACAGGAGTTCAAGAGACCCAGTACTTC

clone_size: many
j_call: TRBJ2-2
d_call: .
v_call: TRBV7-9
cdr3_length: 18
cdr3_aa: CASSLDGRAGTNTGELFF
cdr3_nt: TGTGCCAGCAGCTTAGACGGTAGGGCAGGCACGAACACCGGGGAGCTGTTTTTT

clone_size: few
j_call: TRBJ2-7
d_call: .
v_call: TRBV20-1
cdr3_length: 14
cdr3_aa: CSASRNTISYEQYF
cdr3_nt: TGCAGTGCTAGCCGGAACACAATCTCCTACGAGCAGTACTTC

clone_size: many
j_call: TRBJ2-2
d_call: .
v_call: TRBV29-1
cdr3_length: 13
cdr3_aa: CSVDTISTGELFF
cdr3_nt: TGCAGCGTTGATACGATAAGCACCGGGGAGCTGTTTTTT

clone_size: many
j_call: TRBJ1-5
d_call: TRBD1
v_call: TRBV28
cdr3_length: 15
cdr3_aa: CASRPTGGGNQPQHF
cdr3_nt: TGTGCCAGCAGACCGACAGGGGGTGGCAATCAGCCCCAGCATTTT

clone_size: many
j_call: TRBJ2-4
d_call: .
v_call: TRBV6-1
cdr3_length: 18
cdr3_aa: CASSQQKAFLLAKNIQYF
cdr3_nt: TGTGCCAGCAGTCAACAAAAGGCCTTCCTACTAGCCAAAAACATTCAGTACTTC

clone_size: many
j_call: TRBJ1-6
d_call: TRBD1
v_call: TRBV20-1
cdr3_length: 15
cdr3_aa: CSAGGQGGVNSPLHF
cdr3_nt: TGCAGTGCTGGGGGACAGGGAGGAGTTAATTCACCCCTCCACTTT

clone_size: many
j_call: TRBJ1-3
d_call: .
v_call: TRBV6-1
cdr3_length: 17
cdr3_aa: CASSWLRDSSSGNTIYF
cdr3_nt: TGTGCCAGCAGTTGGCTTAGGGACTCCAGCTCTGGAAACACCATATATTTT

clone_size: .
j_call: TRBJ2-5
d_call: TRBD2
v_call: TRBV2
cdr3_length: 16
cdr3_aa: CASSQGLAGSQETQYF
cdr3_nt: TGTGCCAGCAGTCAAGGACTAGCGGGATCTCAAGAGACCCAGTACTTC

clone_size: .
j_call: TRBJ2-5
d_call: .
v_call: TRBV7-7
cdr3_length: 14
cdr3_aa: CASSLTGLQETQYF
cdr3_nt: TGTGCCAGCAGCTTGACGGGTCTCCAAGAGACCCAGTACTTC

clone_size: many
j_call: TRBJ1-2
d_call: .
v_call: TRBV10-3
cdr3_length: 14
cdr3_aa: CAISVAQGAYGYTF
cdr3_nt: TGTGCCATTTCTGTAGCACAGGGTGCGTATGGCTACACCTTC

clone_size: few
j_call: TRBJ1-1
d_call: .
v_call: TRBV2
cdr3_length: 13
cdr3_aa: CASRPEINTEAFF
cdr3_nt: TGTGCCAGCAGACCGGAGATAAACACTGAAGCTTTCTTT

clone_size: few
j_call: TRBJ2-7
d_call: .
v_call: TRBV20-1
cdr3_length: 13
cdr3_aa: CSAPPRSSYEQYF
cdr3_nt: TGCAGTGCACCCCCCAGGAGCTCCTACGAGCAGTACTTC

clone_size: .
j_call: TRBJ2-7
d_call: .
v_call: TRBV28
cdr3_length: 12
cdr3_aa: CASSFGVYEQYF
cdr3_nt: TGTGCCAGCAGTTTCGGGGTCTACGAGCAGTACTTC

clone_size: .
j_call: TRBJ1-6
d_call: .
v_call: TRBV19
cdr3_length: 15
cdr3_aa: CASSPTGSYNSPLHF
cdr3_nt: TGTGCCAGTAGTCCAACAGGTTCCTATAATTCACCCCTCCACTTT

clone_size: many
j_call: TRBJ1-2
d_call: TRBD1
v_call: TRBV12-3/TRBV12-4
cdr3_length: 14
cdr3_aa: CASRVDRGRGGYTF
cdr3_nt: TGTGCCAGCAGGGTCGACAGGGGGCGAGGGGGCTACACCTTC

clone_size: many
j_call: TRBJ1-1
d_call: .
v_call: TRBV7-9
cdr3_length: 18
cdr3_aa: CASRGVVVRGIMNTEAFF
cdr3_nt: TGTGCCAGCCGAGGGGTTGTAGTAAGGGGCATCATGAACACTGAAGCTTTCTTT

clone_size: many
j_call: TRBJ2-3
d_call: .
v_call: TRBV6-5
cdr3_length: 11
cdr3_aa: CASTRADTQYF
cdr3_nt: TGTGCCAGCACGAGGGCAGATACGCAGTATTTT

clone_size: few
j_call: TRBJ2-7
d_call: .
v_call: TRBV5-1
cdr3_length: 19
cdr3_aa: CASSRGQRAVGLLPYEQYF
cdr3_nt: TGCGCCAGCTCGCGCGGACAAAGAGCGGTAGGACTCTTACCCTACGAGCAGTACTTC

clone_size: few
j_call: TRBJ2-7
d_call: TRBD1
v_call: TRBV20-1
cdr3_length: 14
cdr3_aa: CSANPGTGPYEQYF
cdr3_nt: TGCAGTGCTAACCCCGGGACAGGGCCCTACGAGCAGTACTTC

clone_size: many
j_call: TRBJ2-7
d_call: TRBD1
v_call: TRBV6-2/TRBV6-3
cdr3_length: 16
cdr3_aa: CASSYTRDRVSDEQYF
cdr3_nt: TGTGCCAGCAGTTACACCCGGGACAGGGTGTCGGACGAGCAGTACTTC

clone_size: .
j_call: TRBJ2-7
d_call: TRBD1
v_call: TRBV12-3/TRBV12-4
cdr3_length: 15
cdr3_aa: CASRRQGANSGEQYF
cdr3_nt: TGTGCCAGCAGAAGACAGGGGGCGAACTCAGGCGAGCAGTACTTC

clone_size: many
j_call: TRBJ2-4
d_call: TRBD2
v_call: TRBV7-9
cdr3_length: 17
cdr3_aa: CASSLNPSGLAKNIQYF
cdr3_nt: TGTGCCAGCAGCTTAAACCCTAGCGGTTTAGCCAAAAACATTCAGTACTTC

clone_size: .
j_call: TRBJ2-1
d_call: TRBD2
v_call: TRBV15
cdr3_length: 17
cdr3_aa: CATSRTSGSRGANEQFF
cdr3_nt: TGTGCCACCAGCAGAACTAGCGGGAGCCGTGGAGCCAATGAGCAGTTCTTC

clone_size: .
j_call: TRBJ2-3
d_call: TRBD2
v_call: TRBV5-6
cdr3_length: 17
cdr3_aa: CASSLGLAALRTDTQYF
cdr3_nt: TGTGCCAGCAGCTTGGGACTAGCGGCTCTTCGCACAGATACGCAGTATTTT

clone_size: .
j_call: TRBJ2-1
d_call: .
v_call: TRBV7-9
cdr3_length: 12
cdr3_aa: CASSLRPYEQFF
cdr3_nt: TGTGCCAGCAGCTTAAGACCCTATGAGCAGTTCTTC

clone_size: many
j_call: TRBJ1-5
d_call: .
v_call: TRBV12-3/TRBV12-4
cdr3_length: 13
cdr3_aa: CASRLSNNQPQHF
cdr3_nt: TGTGCCAGCAGGCTCAGTAATAATCAGCCCCAGCATTTT

clone_size: many
j_call: TRBJ1-5
d_call: .
v_call: TRBV27
cdr3_length: 14
cdr3_aa: CASSFGLGNQPQHF
cdr3_nt: TGTGCCAGCAGTTTCGGGTTAGGGAATCAGCCCCAGCATTTT

clone_size: many
j_call: TRBJ2-1
d_call: TRBD2
v_call: TRBV11-2
cdr3_length: 15
cdr3_aa: CASSLTGTSSDEQFF
cdr3_nt: TGTGCCAGCAGCTTAACCGGGACTAGCAGCGATGAGCAGTTCTTC

clone_size: .
j_call: TRBJ2-3
d_call: .
v_call: TRBV14
cdr3_length: 12
cdr3_aa: CASSQGRLAQYF
cdr3_nt: TGTGCCAGCAGCCAAGGGAGACTGGCGCAGTATTTT

clone_size: few
j_call: TRBJ2-5
d_call: .
v_call: TRBV20-1
cdr3_length: 13
cdr3_aa: CSARLELQETQYF
cdr3_nt: TGCAGTGCCAGGCTCGAGCTCCAAGAGACCCAGTACTTC

clone_size: .
j_call: TRBJ1-6
d_call: .
v_call: TRBV25-1
cdr3_length: 15
cdr3_aa: CASSASGTRWTPLHF
cdr3_nt: TGTGCCAGCAGTGCCTCCGGGACGCGCTGGACACCCCTCCACTTT

clone_size: many
j_call: TRBJ2-3
d_call: .
v_call: TRBV14
cdr3_length: 18
cdr3_aa: CASSQDRWGLPGADTQYF
cdr3_nt: TGTGCCAGCAGCCAAGATCGGTGGGGGCTGCCCGGGGCAGATACGCAGTATTTT

clone_size: many
j_call: TRBJ1-5
d_call: .
v_call: TRBV7-8
cdr3_length: 16
cdr3_aa: CASSLAIRTVNQPQHF
cdr3_nt: TGTGCCAGCAGCTTAGCTATTCGGACGGTCAATCAGCCCCAGCATTTT

clone_size: many
j_call: TRBJ1-1
d_call: TRBD1
v_call: TRBV7-9
cdr3_length: 13
cdr3_aa: CASSRQGVAEAFF
cdr3_nt: TGTGCCAGCAGCAGGCAGGGGGTAGCTGAAGCTTTCTTT

clone_size: many
j_call: TRBJ2-1
d_call: TRBD2
v_call: TRBV7-3
cdr3_length: 16
cdr3_aa: CASSTGLAGGLNEQFF
cdr3_nt: TGTGCCAGCAGCACAGGACTAGCGGGGGGGCTCAATGAGCAGTTCTTC

clone_size: many
j_call: TRBJ1-1
d_call: TRBD1
v_call: TRBV5-6
cdr3_length: 18
cdr3_aa: CASSRNGRGSGMNTEAFF
cdr3_nt: TGTGCCAGCAGCAGGAACGGCAGGGGGAGTGGAATGAACACTGAAGCTTTCTTT

clone_size: many
j_call: TRBJ1-5
d_call: .
v_call: TRBV10-3
cdr3_length: 15
cdr3_aa: CAISGGDVSNQPQHF
cdr3_nt: TGTGCCATCAGTGGAGGAGACGTGAGCAATCAGCCCCAGCATTTT

clone_size: many
j_call: TRBJ2-5
d_call: TRBD2
v_call: TRBV3-1
cdr3_length: 18
cdr3_aa: CASRGTSGISRLMETQYF
cdr3_nt: TGTGCCAGCAGGGGGACTAGCGGGATCAGCCGGCTAATGGAGACCCAGTACTTC